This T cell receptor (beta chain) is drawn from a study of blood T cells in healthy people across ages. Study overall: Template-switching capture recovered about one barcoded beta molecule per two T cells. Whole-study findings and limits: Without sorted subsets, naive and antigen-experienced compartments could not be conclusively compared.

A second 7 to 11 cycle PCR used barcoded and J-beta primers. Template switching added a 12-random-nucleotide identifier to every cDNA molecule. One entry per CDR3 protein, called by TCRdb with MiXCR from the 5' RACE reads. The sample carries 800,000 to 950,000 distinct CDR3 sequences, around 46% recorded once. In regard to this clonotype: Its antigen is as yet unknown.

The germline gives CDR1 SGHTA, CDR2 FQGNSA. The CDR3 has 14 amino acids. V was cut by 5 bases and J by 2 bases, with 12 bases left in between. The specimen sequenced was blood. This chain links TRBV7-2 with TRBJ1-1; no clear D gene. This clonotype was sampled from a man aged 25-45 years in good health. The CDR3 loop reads CASSPLVSNTEAFF. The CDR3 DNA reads TGTGCCAGCAGCCCCCTGGTTAGCAACACTGAAGCTTTCTTT.